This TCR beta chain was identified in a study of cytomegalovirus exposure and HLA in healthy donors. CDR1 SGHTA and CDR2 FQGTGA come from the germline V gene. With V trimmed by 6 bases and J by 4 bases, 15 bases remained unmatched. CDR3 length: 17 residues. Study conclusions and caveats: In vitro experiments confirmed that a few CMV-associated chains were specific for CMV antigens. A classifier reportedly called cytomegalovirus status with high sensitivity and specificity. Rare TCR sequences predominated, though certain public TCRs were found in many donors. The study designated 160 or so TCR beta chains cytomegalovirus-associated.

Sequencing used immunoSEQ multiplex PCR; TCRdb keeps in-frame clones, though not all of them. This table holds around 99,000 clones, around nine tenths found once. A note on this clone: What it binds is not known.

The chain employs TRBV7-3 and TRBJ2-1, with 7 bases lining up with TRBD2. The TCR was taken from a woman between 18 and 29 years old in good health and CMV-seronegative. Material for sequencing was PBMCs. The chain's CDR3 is CASSLTSGLADYNEQFF. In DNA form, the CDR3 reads TGTGCCAGCAGTTTGACCAGCGGGCTAGCGGATTACAATGAGCAGTTCTTC. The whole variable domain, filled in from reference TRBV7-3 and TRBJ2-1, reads GAGVSQTPSNKVTEKGKYVELRCDPISGHTALYWYRQSLGQGPEFLIYFQGTGAADDSGLPNDRFFAVRPEGSVSTLKIQRTERGDSAVYLCASSLTSGLADYNEQFFGPGTRLTVL.